This T cell receptor beta chain was documented in a study of T cells after posttransplantation cyclophosphamide (TCRdb year 2016). For the study in its entirety: The study tracked T cell repertoire reconstitution by TRB sequencing after myeloablative bone marrow transplantation using posttransplantation cyclophosphamide as GVHD prophylaxis. Antigen receptor sequencing covered samples from some 35 PTCy-treated patients and about 17 of their related bone marrow donors. Blood from all 35 or so PTCy patients with 1-year posttransplant specimens was subjected to TRB sequencing. Public TRB sequences were queried against a database of over 3,500 sequences associated with responses to pathogens, tumor antigens, self-antigens and alloantigens. Because TRA and TRB clonality correlated tightly in 8 to 10 samples, the subsequent TCR analyses were limited to TRB only. In 3 patients, up to roughly 3 additional blood samples taken between 2 and 5.2 years after transplant also underwent TRB sequencing, as did pretransplant blood from a handful of patients. Broader findings and caveats from the paper: Across fewer than 50 patients, recipient CMV seropositivity and CMV reactivation were highly associated with TRB clonality; PTCy diversity was similar to CNI/methotrexate controls. Donor-recipient similarity was low at 1-2 months but increased during the first year, and donor CD8+ memory clones often dominated later blood repertoires. The TRB repertoires of T cells infiltrating skin or GI tract showed only limited overlap with the TRB repertoires of T cells in blood.

TRB sequencing was run on genomic DNA with either the immunoSEQ assay at survey resolution or the hsTCRB kit. Concerning the study's data processing: The immunoSEQ software handled the initial read processing, while the LymphoSeq R package was used for the repertoire analyses. Clonality was computed as 1 minus normalized Shannon entropy, and a Gini coefficient was also calculated for each TRB dataset. Phenotypes of unsorted samples were inferred by mapping TRB sequences from sorted subsets of the recipient or donor onto unsorted samples of the same recipient. What TCRdb holds here is the immuneACCESS table cut down to in-frame rearrangements. Part of the clones is not present; checked against another copy, under half of the missing clones reflect an unresolved V gene, and the others are unexplained. V and J calls and clone size come straight from that table; D and trimming were deduced from the DNA. The sample yields some 20,000 clones; 95% to 98% were counted once. The ten largest clones add up to roughly 0.13% of the sample.

The junction shows trimming of 0 bases on V and 8 bases on J, and the gene matches do not reach 4 bases of it. For CDR1 and CDR2, the germline V gene (reference sequence) lists SEHNR and FQNEAQ. The CDR3 has 15 amino acids, counting the end cysteine and phenylalanine. The CDR3 DNA has 45 bases and is translated from base 1. To count as naive, T cells had to be viable CD3+CD4+ or CD3+CD8+ cells with a CCR7+CD45RA+CD45RO-CD95-CD27+CD28+ profile. Peripheral blood samples were provided by related bone marrow donors on the day of marrow donation. Peripheral blood and bone marrow mononuclear cells were isolated by Ficoll-Hypaque density centrifugation and were cryopreserved. CD4+ and CD8+ T cells, including naive and memory subsets, were sorted by FACS on a FACSAria II. Note on this clone: It has no known antigen specificity. The sample holds no much larger clone one base away, and base qualities are not on file.

This TCR was sampled from a man in his forties or fifties in good health, CMV-negative, and a related stem cell transplant donor. Sequencing was done on a sample of naive CD4+ T cells sorted from PBMCs. The rearrangement joined TRBV7-9 to TRBJ2-1; 10 bases in the middle match TRBD1. The encoded CDR3 is CASSLARDRGHEQFF. In nucleotide form, the sequence is TGTGCCAGCAGCTTAGCAAGGGACAGGGGCCATGAGCAGTTCTTC.